These 21 T cell receptor beta chains were all obtained from the same sample, sequenced in a study of shared clonotypes between healthy human individuals. Measured with immunoSEQ multiplex PCR; TCRdb has only the in-frame clones, and not every one. The table includes about 2.4 million clones, around 90% detected once. The sequenced sample was naive CD4+ T cells sorted from blood. Specified subset: CD45RA+ positively selected. The source is a man in his late teens or twenties in good health.

This clone came up a few times. This chain links TRBV5-1 with TRBJ1-1; D possibly corresponds to TRBD1 (5 bases). The CDR3 is 18 amino acids. Trimming took off 3 bases at V and 0 bases at J, with 21 bases between the two ends. The germline V gene has CDR1 SGHRS and CDR2 YFSETQ. The CDR3 reads CASSSQNTLTDMNTEAFF. For the CDR3, the DNA is TGCGCCAGCAGCTCCCAGAACACTCTGACAGACATGAACACTGAAGCTTTCTTT.

The rearrangement uses TRBV18 and TRBJ1-6; TRBD1 is a possible D gene (5 bases). This CDR3 contains 19 residues. Trimming removed 3 bases from V and 5 bases from J, with 23 bases in between. Germline CDR1 and CDR2: KGHSH and LQKENI. The CDR3 is CASSPALTRQGSNNSPLHF. DNA for the CDR3: TGTGCCAGCTCACCGGCATTGACGAGGCAGGGTTCAAATAATTCACCCCTCCACTTT. The variable domain in full, completed from reference TRBV18 and TRBJ1-6, reads NAGVMQNPRHLVRRRGQEARLRCSPMKGHSHVYWYRQLPEEGLKFMVYLQKENIIDESGMPKERFSAEFPKEGPSILRIQQVVRGDSAAYFCASSPALTRQGSNNSPLHFGNGTRLTVT.

The chain has TRBV5-1 and TRBJ2-7, with 11 bases aligning to TRBD2. This CDR3 is 18 amino acids long. The germline V gene encodes CDR1 SGHRS and CDR2 YFSETQ. V lost 2 bases to trimming and J lost 3 bases; unmatched junction nucleotides: 13. The CDR3 loop is CASSLGSTSGSGSYEQYF. In DNA form, the CDR3 reads TGCGCCAGCAGCTTAGGTTCAACTAGCGGGAGTGGGAGCTACGAGCAGTACTTC.

The J gene is TRBJ2-1, the V gene TRBV28; TRBD2 aligns across 13 bases. CDR1 and CDR2 from the germline V gene are MDHEN and SYDVKM. The CDR3 runs 17 residues. The ends lost 2 bases at V and 4 bases at J; junction bases unmatched: 5. The CDR3 region has the DNA TGTGCCAGCAGTTTACGAAGGACTAGCGGGGGTTACAATGAGCAGTTCTTC. It encodes CASSLRRTSGGYNEQFF.

The chain carries TRBV2 and TRBJ2-1, with D unresolved. CDR1 is SNHLY and CDR2 is FYNNEI in the germline V gene. Trimming removed 1 base from V and 4 bases from J, with 8 bases in between. The CDR3 has 14 residues. CDR3 bases: TGTGCCAGCAGTGAAGTGTTCCTGTACAATGAGCAGTTCTTC. It yields the protein CASSEVFLYNEQFF.

Points on this clone: Other DNA sequences in this specimen translate into the identical CDR3. The gene calls are TRBV6-6 and TRBJ1-4; D gene unclear. The CDR3 spans 15 residues. V was pared by 0 bases and J by 4 bases, with 9 bases between. CDR1 MNHNY and CDR2 SVGAGI come from the germline V gene (reference sequence). CDR3 in amino acids: CASSYSGHSNEKLFF. CDR3 in DNA: TGTGCCAGCAGTTACTCCGGCCACAGTAATGAAAAACTGTTTTTT.

V is TRBV5-4 and J is TRBJ2-2; D unresolved. Germline lookup yields CDR1 SGHNT and CDR2 YYREEE (reference sequence). V was clipped by 4 bases and J by 1 base, with 8 bases between them. The CDR3 runs to 14 residues. CDR3: CASSMAQNTGELFF. The CDR3 coding sequence is TGTGCCAGCAGCATGGCCCAGAACACCGGGGAGCTGTTTTTT.

The V gene is TRBV27, the J gene TRBJ2-2; 7 bases match TRBD1. This CDR3 region has 14 residues. Germline-derived CDR1 and CDR2 are MNHEY and SMNVEV (reference sequence). The trim removed 6 bases at V and 5 bases at J, leaving 6 bases unmatched. CDR3 in DNA: TGTGCCAGCAGGCAGGGGGTAGGGACCGGGGAGCTGTTTTTT. It translates to CASRQGVGTGELFF.

The chain joins TRBV18 to TRBJ2-6; no clear D gene. Germline values: CDR1 KGHSH, CDR2 LQKENI. Trimming took off 3 bases at V and 4 bases at J, with 1 base between the two ends. The CDR3 has 12 amino acids. The CDR3 region is CASSPGANVLTF. The CDR3 nucleotides are TGTGCCAGCTCACCGGGGGCCAACGTCCTGACTTTC.

In regard to this clone: This CDR3 is also generated by other DNA sequences in the sample. The gene calls are TRBV18 and TRBJ2-5; 7 nucleotides match TRBD1. CDR1 is KGHSH, CDR2 LQKENI, per germline. The CDR3 totals 14 residues. V trimming: 3 bases; J trimming: 5 bases; junction bases outside the gene matches: 6. CDR3 sequence reads: CASSPTTGQETQYF. The CDR3 DNA sequence: TGTGCCAGCTCACCTACGACAGGGCAGGAGACCCAGTACTTC.

This rearrangement joins TRBV6-5 to TRBJ2-7; TRBD1 might be the D (5 bases). Per the germline V gene, CDR1 is MNHEY and CDR2 is SVGAGI. Trimming removed 2 bases at V and 4 bases at J, with 15 bases between. This CDR3 has 15 residues. The CDR3 region has the DNA TGTGCCAGCAGTTACCGCCTAGGGGAATTTTACGAGCAGTACTTC. Translation: CASSYRLGEFYEQYF.

The chain couples TRBV2 to TRBJ2-5, with TRBD2 identical over 14 bases. V lost 8 bases and J lost 0; bases outside the gene matches: 5. Germline V gives CDR1 SNHLY, CDR2 FYNNEI. The CDR3 spans 16 residues. CDR3 loop: CASVPGLAGDQETQYF. CDR3 nucleotide sequence: TGTGCCAGCGTACCGGGACTAGCGGGGGACCAAGAGACCCAGTACTTC.

This chain's CDR3 is CASSDTPGDRRRFF. As DNA, the CDR3 is TGTGCCAGCAGTGACACACCCGGGGACAGACGGAGGTTCTTC. The chain is built from TRBV6-1 and TRBJ2-1; 7 bases line up with TRBD1. CDR3 length: 14 residues. CDR1 is MNHNS, CDR2 SASEGT, per germline. V lost 3 bases, J lost 15 bases, and 14 bases stayed unmatched.

CDR3 sequence: CASSRQLLGEQYF. In DNA form, the CDR3 reads TGTGCCAGTTCCCGACAGCTACTTGGGGAGCAGTACTTC. The gene calls are TRBV19 and TRBJ2-7, with D perhaps matching TRBD1 (5 bases). CDR3 length: 13 residues. Trimming took 8 bases from V and 7 from J, leaving 18 bases between them. Germline V CDR1 and CDR2: LNHDA, SQIVND (reference sequence).

J is TRBJ2-3 and V is TRBV6-5, with 7 bases identical to TRBD1. CDR3 length: 15 residues. Germline V gene data show CDR1 as MNHEY and CDR2 as SVGAGI. V dropped 4 bases and J dropped 2; count of bases not matched to a gene: 6. This CDR3 reads CASSSTGDPTDTQYF. CDR3 nucleotide sequence: TGTGCCAGCAGTTCTACAGGGGATCCCACAGATACGCAGTATTTT.

To note about this clone: Other DNA sequences in the sample encode the same CDR3. The rearrangement joins TRBV5-1 to TRBJ2-3; D perhaps matches TRBD1 (5 bases). Germline V gene lookup returns CDR1 SGHRS and CDR2 YFSETQ. The CDR3 sequence is 14 residues long. Trimming cost V 0 bases and J 1 base, with 6 bases left between them. CDR3 sequence reads: CASSLGQRTDTQYF. The CDR3 DNA reads as TGCGCCAGCAGCTTGGGACAGCGCACAGATACGCAGTATTTT.

The rearrangement links TRBV30 to TRBJ2-7, with TRBD1 matching 7 bases. The CDR3 loop spans 14 amino acids. CDR1 is GTSNPN, CDR2 SVGIG, per germline (reference sequence). With 1 base clipped from V and 3 bases from J, the junction kept 6 bases outside the gene matches. CDR3 DNA: TGTGCCTGGAGTGAGGGGACAGCGCGCTACGAGCAGTACTTC. Protein product: CAWSEGTARYEQYF.

This chain connects TRBV5-4 to TRBJ2-1; 11 positions match TRBD1. This CDR3 is built from 16 residues. Germline CDR1 and CDR2: SGHNT and YYREEE (reference sequence). Losses at the gene ends were 7 bases for V and 3 bases for J; bases not matched to a gene: 9. The CDR3 sequence is CASWLGGTGGYNEQFF. CDR3 in DNA: TGTGCCAGCTGGCTGGGGGGGACAGGGGGCTACAATGAGCAGTTCTTC.

This chain links TRBV2 with TRBJ2-3; TRBD2 matches 10 bases. Germline V gene sequence: CDR1 SNHLY, CDR2 FYNNEI. J gave up 2 bases and V 5 bases, and 4 bases lay outside the gene matches. CDR3 length: 15 amino acids. The CDR3 DNA follows: TGTGCCAGCAGTTCAACTAGCGGGGCCACAGATACGCAGTATTTT. Translation gives CASSSTSGATDTQYF.

This rearrangement joins TRBV28 to TRBJ2-6, with D possibly being TRBD2 (6 bases). V lost 6 bases to trimming and J lost 0 bases, with 9 bases between them. CDR1 and CDR2 from the germline V gene are MDHEN and SYDVKM. CDR3 length: 15 residues. Here the CDR3 reads CASRGGLSGANVLTF. In DNA form, the CDR3 reads TGTGCCAGCAGGGGGGGTCTCTCTGGGGCCAACGTCCTGACTTTC.

On this clone itself: This sample also contains other DNA sequences that code for the same CDR3. This chain uses TRBV18 with TRBJ1-6; possibly TRBD1 for D (5 bases). Trimming took 1 base from V and 3 from J, leaving 7 bases between them. CDR1 and CDR2 (germline): KGHSH, LQKENI. CDR3 length equals 15 residues. Here the CDR3 DNA reads TGTGCCAGCTCACCACAGGGGAGCTATAATTCACCCCTCCACTTT. Translating gives CASSPQGSYNSPLHF.